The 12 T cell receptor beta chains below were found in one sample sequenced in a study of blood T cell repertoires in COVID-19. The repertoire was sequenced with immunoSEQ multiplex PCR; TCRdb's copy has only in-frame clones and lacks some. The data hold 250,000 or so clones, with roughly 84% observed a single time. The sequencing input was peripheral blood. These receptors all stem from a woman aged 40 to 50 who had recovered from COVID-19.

The CDR3 DNA reads TGTGCCAGCAGTGAGACAGGGGGGAATAGGGAGACCCAGTACTTC. This translates into CASSETGGNRETQYF. The gene calls are TRBV6-1 and TRBJ2-5; 9 nucleotides align to TRBD1. The V and J ends lost 3 bases and 5 bases, in that order; junction bases with no gene match: 7. This CDR3 has 15 residues. Germline V gene sequence: CDR1 MNHNS, CDR2 SASEGT.

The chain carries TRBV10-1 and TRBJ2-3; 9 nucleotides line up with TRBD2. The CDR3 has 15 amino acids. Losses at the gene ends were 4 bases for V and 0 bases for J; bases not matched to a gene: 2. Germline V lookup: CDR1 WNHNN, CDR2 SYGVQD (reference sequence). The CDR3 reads CASSGTSGSTDTQYF. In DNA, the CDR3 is TGCGCCAGCAGTGGCACTAGCGGGAGCACAGATACGCAGTATTTT.

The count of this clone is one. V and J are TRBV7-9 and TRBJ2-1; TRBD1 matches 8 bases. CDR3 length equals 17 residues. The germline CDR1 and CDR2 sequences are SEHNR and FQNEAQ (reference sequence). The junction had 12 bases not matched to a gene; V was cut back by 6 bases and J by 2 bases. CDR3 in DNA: TGTGCCAGCAGTCTTAGACCCGGGACAGGACCCTACAATGAGCAGTTCTTC. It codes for CASSLRPGTGPYNEQFF. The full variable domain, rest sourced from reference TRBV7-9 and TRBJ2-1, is DTGVSQNPRHKITKRGQNVTFRCDPISEHNRLYWYRQTLGQGPEFLTYFQNEAQLEKSRLLSDRFSAERPKGSFSTLEIQRTEQGDSAMYLCASSLRPGTGPYNEQFFGPGTRLTVL.

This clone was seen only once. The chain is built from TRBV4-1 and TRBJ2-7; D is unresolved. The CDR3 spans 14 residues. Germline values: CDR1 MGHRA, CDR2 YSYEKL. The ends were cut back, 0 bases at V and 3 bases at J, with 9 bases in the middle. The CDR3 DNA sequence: TGCGCCAGCAGCCAAGATGCAGGCTTCTACGAGCAGTACTTC. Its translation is CASSQDAGFYEQYF.

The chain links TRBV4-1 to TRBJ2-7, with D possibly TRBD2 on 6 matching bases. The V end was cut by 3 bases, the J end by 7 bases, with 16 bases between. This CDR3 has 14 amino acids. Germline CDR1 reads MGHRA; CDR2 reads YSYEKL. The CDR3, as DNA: TGCGCCAGCAGCCACCCGGACGGGACTGGGGAGCAGTACTTC. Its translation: CASSHPDGTGEQYF.

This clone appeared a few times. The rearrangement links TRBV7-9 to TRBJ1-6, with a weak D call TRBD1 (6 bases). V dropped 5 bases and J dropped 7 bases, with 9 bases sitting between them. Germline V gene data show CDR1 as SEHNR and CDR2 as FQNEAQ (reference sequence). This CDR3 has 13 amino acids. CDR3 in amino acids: CASSLQGNSPLHF. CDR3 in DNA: TGTGCCAGCAGCCTGCAGGGGAATTCACCCCTCCACTTT.

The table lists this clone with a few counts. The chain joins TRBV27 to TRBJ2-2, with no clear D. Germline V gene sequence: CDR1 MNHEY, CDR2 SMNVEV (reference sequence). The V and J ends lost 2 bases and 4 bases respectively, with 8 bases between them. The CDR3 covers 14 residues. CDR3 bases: TGTGCCAGCAGTTTAGTGAGAGGCACCGGGGAGCTGTTTTTT. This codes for CASSLVRGTGELFF.

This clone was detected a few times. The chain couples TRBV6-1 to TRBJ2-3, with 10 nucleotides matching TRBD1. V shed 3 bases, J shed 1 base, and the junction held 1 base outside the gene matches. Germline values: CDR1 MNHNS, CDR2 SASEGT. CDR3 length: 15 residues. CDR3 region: CASSDGTGGTDTQYF. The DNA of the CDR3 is TGTGCCAGCAGTGACGGGACAGGGGGCACAGATACGCAGTATTTT.

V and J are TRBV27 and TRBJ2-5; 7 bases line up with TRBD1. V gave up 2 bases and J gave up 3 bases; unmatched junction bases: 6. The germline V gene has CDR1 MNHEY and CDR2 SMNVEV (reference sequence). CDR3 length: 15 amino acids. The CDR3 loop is CASSLRGLAEETQYF. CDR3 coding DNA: TGTGCCAGCAGTTTAAGGGGGCTAGCCGAAGAGACCCAGTACTTC.

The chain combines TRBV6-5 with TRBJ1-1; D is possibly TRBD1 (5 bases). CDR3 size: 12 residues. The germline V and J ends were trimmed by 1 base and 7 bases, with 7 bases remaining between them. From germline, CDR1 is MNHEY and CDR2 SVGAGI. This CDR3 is CASSYWRGEAFF. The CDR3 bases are TGTGCCAGCAGTTACTGGAGGGGTGAAGCTTTCTTT.

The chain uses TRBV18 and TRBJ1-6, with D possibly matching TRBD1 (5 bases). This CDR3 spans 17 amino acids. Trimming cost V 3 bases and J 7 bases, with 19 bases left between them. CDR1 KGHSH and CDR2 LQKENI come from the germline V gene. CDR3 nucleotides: TGTGCCAGCTCACCCCCCCTTAGGGGAATAGAGAATTCACCCCTCCACTTT. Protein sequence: CASSPPLRGIENSPLHF.

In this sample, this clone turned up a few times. In DNA, the CDR3 is TGTGCCAGCAGCCGCAGCGCCAGCTTGATGAACACTGAAGCTTTCTTT. This sequence encodes CASSRSASLMNTEAFF. This chain uses TRBV7-9 with TRBJ1-1; unclear D gene. V lost 5 bases and J 0 bases, leaving 16 bases between the germline ends. Germline assignment: CDR1 SEHNR and CDR2 FQNEAQ (reference sequence). The CDR3 runs to 16 residues.